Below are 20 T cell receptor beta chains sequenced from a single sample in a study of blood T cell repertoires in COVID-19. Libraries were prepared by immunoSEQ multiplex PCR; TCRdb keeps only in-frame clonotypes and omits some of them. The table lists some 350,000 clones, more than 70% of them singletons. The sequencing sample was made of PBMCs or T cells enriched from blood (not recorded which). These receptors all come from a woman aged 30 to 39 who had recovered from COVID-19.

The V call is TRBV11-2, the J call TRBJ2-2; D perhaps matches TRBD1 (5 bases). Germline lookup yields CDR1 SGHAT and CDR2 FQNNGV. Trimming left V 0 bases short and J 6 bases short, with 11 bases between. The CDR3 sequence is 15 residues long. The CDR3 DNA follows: TGTGCCAGCAGCTTAGAAGGGGCGGCGGCCGGGGAGCTGTTTTTT. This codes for CASSLEGAAAGELFF.

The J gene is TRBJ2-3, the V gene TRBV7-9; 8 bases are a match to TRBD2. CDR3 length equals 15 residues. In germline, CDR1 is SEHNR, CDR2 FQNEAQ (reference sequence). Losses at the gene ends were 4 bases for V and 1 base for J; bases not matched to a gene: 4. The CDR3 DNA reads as TGTGCCAGCAGCTCTAGACTAGCGCGCACAGATACGCAGTATTTT. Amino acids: CASSSRLARTDTQYF.

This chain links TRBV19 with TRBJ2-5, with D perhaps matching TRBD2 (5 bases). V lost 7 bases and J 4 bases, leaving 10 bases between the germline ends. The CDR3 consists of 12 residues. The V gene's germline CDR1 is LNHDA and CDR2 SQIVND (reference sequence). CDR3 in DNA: TGTGCCAGTAACGGGGTGGGAGAGACCCAGTACTTC. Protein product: CASNGVGETQYF.

The DNA of the CDR3 is TGTGCCAGCAGTTACTCGCCGGGACAGGGGATAGGTCGCGGCACTGAAGCTTTCTTT. It is translated as CASSYSPGQGIGRGTEAFF. The chain combines TRBV6-2 or TRBV6-3 with TRBJ1-1, with 10 bases identical to TRBD1. Looked up from germline, CDR1 is MNHEY and CDR2 is SVGEGT. The CDR3 length is 19 residues. J was trimmed by 4 bases and V by 0 bases; bases with no gene match: 14.

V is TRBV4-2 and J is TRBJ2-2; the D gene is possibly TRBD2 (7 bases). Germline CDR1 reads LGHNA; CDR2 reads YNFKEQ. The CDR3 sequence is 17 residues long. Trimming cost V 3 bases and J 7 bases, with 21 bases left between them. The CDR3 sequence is CASSQENGGPEGGELFF. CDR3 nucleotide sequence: TGTGCCAGCAGCCAGGAAAACGGGGGGCCAGAGGGCGGGGAGCTGTTTTTT.

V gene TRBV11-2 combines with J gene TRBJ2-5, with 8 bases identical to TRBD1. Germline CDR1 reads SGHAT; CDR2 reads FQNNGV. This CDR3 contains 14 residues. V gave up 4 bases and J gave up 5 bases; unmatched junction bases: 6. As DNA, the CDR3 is TGTGCCAGCAGCTCGCCCAGGGGGCTGGAGACCCAGTACTTC. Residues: CASSSPRGLETQYF.

CDR3 sequence reads: CASSEPGTGRGRDGYTF. CDR3 bases: TGTGCCAGCAGTGAGCCGGGGACAGGGCGAGGAAGAGATGGCTACACCTTC. V and J are TRBV6-1 and TRBJ1-2; 9 nucleotides align to TRBD1. The V segment lost 3 bases and the J segment 6 bases; nucleotides outside the gene matches: 14. This CDR3 is 17 amino acids long. Looked up from germline, CDR1 is MNHNS and CDR2 is SASEGT.

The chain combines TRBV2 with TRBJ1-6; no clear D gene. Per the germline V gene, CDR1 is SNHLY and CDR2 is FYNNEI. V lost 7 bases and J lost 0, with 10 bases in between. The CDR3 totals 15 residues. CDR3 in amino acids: CASKPGDSYNSPLHF. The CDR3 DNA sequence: TGTGCCAGCAAGCCCGGGGACTCCTATAATTCACCCCTCCACTTT.

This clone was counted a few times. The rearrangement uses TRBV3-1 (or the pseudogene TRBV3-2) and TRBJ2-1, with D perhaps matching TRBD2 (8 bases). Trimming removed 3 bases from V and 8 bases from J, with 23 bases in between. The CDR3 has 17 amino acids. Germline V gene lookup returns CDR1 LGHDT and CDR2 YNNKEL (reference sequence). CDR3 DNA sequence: TGTGCCAGCAGCCAGGCCCCGGGACACGGGAGGGGGCATGAGCAGTTCTTC. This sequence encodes CASSQAPGHGRGHEQFF.

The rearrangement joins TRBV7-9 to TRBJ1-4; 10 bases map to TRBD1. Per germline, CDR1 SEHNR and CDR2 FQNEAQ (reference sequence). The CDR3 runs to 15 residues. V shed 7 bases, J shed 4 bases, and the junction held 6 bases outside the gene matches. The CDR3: CASTPWDRGNEKLFF. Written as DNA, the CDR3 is TGTGCCAGCACCCCGTGGGACAGGGGTAATGAAAAACTGTTTTTT.

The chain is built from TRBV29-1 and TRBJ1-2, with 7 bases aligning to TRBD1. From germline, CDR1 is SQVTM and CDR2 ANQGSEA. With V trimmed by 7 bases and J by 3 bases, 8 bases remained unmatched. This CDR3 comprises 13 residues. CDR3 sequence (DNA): TGCAGCGGTGACAGGGTTGAGGACTATGGCTACACCTTC. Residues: CSGDRVEDYGYTF.

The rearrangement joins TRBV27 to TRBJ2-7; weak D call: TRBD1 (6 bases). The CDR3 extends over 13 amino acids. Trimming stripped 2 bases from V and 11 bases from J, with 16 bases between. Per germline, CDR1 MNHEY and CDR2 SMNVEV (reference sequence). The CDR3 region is CASSLRWTAEEYF. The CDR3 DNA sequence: TGTGCCAGCAGTTTACGGTGGACAGCCGAAGAGTACTTC.

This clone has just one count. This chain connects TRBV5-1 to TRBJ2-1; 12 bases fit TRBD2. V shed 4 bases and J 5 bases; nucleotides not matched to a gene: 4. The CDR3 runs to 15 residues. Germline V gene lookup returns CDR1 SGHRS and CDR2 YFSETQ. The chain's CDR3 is CASSLRLAGDNEQFF. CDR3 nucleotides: TGCGCCAGCAGCCTAAGACTAGCGGGGGACAATGAGCAGTTCTTC.

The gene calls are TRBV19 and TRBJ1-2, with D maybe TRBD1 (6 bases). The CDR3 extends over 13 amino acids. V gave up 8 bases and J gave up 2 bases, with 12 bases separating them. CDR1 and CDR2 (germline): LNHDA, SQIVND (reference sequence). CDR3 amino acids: CASSRGTNYGYTF. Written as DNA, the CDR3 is TGTGCCAGTTCTAGAGGGACAAACTATGGCTACACCTTC.

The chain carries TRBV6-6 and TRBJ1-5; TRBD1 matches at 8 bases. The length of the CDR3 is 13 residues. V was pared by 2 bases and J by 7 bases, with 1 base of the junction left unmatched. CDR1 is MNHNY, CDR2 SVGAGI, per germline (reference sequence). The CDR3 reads CASSYPGGQPQHF. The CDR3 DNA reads TGTGCCAGCAGTTACCCAGGGGGCCAGCCCCAGCATTTT.

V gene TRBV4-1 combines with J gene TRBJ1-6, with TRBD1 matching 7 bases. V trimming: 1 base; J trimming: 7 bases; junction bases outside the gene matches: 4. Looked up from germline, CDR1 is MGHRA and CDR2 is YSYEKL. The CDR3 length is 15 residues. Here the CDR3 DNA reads TGCGCCAGCAGCCAAGTAGGGACAGCGAATTCACCCCTCCACTTT. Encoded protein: CASSQVGTANSPLHF.

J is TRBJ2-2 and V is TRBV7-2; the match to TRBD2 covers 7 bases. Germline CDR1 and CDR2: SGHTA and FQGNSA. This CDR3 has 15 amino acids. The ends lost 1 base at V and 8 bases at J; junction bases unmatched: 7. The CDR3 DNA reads TGTGCCAGCAGCTTAGGGACTAGTTACTTGGGGGAGCTGTTTTTT. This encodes CASSLGTSYLGELFF.

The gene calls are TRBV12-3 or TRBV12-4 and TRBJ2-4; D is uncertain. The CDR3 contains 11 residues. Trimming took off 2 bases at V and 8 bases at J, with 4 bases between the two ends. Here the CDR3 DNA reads TGTGCCAGCAGTTTACGGGACATTCAGTACTTC. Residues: CASSLRDIQYF.

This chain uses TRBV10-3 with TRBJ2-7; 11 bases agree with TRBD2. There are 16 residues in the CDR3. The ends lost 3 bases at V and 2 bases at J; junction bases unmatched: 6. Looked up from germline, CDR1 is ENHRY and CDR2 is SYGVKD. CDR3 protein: CAISDMTSGNPYEQYF. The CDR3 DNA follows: TGTGCCATCAGTGACATGACTAGCGGGAATCCCTACGAGCAGTACTTC.

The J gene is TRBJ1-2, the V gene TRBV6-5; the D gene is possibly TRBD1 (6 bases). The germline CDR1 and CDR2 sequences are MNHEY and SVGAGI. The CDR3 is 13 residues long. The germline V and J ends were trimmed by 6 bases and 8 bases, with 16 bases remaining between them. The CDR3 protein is CASRDWNREGYTF. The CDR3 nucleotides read TGTGCCAGCAGGGATTGGAACAGGGAGGGCTACACCTTC.